These 26 T cell receptor beta chains originate from one sample sequenced in a study of cytomegalovirus exposure and HLA in healthy donors. The PCR had 60 Vbeta and 13 Jbeta primers. Method: immunoSEQ multiplex PCR; TCRdb's copy keeps in-frame clones and lacks some. The table records approximately 110,000 clones, about four fifths of them present only once. The sample consisted of PBMCs. These receptors originate from an older woman in good health and CMV-seropositive.

The chain is built from TRBV6-1 and TRBJ2-7; 9 bases fit TRBD1. Germline trimming cut 6 bases from V and 3 bases from J; bases unmatched to any gene: 9. This CDR3 contains 15 residues. Germline assignment: CDR1 MNHNS and CDR2 SASEGT. CDR3 bases: TGTGCCAGCAGGCAACAGGGGGCTGGTAGCTACGAGCAGTACTTC. This translates into CASRQQGAGSYEQYF.

The CDR3 loop reads CAIKTEINYGYTF. The CDR3 DNA is TGTGCCATCAAGACAGAAATAAACTATGGCTACACCTTC. The rearrangement links TRBV10-3 to TRBJ1-2; possible D gene TRBD1, 5 bases. Germline loops: CDR1 ENHRY, CDR2 SYGVKD. The CDR3 extends over 13 amino acids. Trimming took off 7 bases at V and 2 bases at J, with 11 bases between the two ends.

The V call is TRBV7-8, the J call TRBJ1-2; maybe TRBD1 (6 bases). The V gene's germline CDR1 is SGHVS and CDR2 FQNEAQ. This CDR3 contains 15 residues. Trimming pared 5 bases from V and 5 bases from J, leaving 18 bases between. CDR3 nucleotide sequence: TGTGCCAGCAGCCCCCTACAGGGATCGGGTTATGGCTACACCTTC. It specifies CASSPLQGSGYGYTF.

DNA for the CDR3: TGTGCCAGCAGCTTAGCGGGGACAGGGAACACTGAAGCTTTCTTT. Its translation: CASSLAGTGNTEAFF. The chain has TRBV7-2 and TRBJ1-1; TRBD1 matches 8 bases. The germline V gene encodes CDR1 SGHTA and CDR2 FQGNSA. The CDR3 runs 15 residues. J lost 1 base, V lost 0 bases, and 1 base had no gene match.

This clone was counted a few times. This chain joins TRBV5-6 and TRBJ2-7; 12 bases are shared with TRBD2. Germline CDR1 reads SGHDT; CDR2 reads YYEEEE. The CDR3 spans 15 residues. The junction had 0 bases not matched to a gene; V was cut back by 0 bases and J by 2 bases. This CDR3 reads CASSLGLAGAYEQYF. The CDR3 DNA reads as TGTGCCAGCAGCTTGGGACTAGCGGGGGCCTACGAGCAGTACTTC.

This clone has just a few counts. V usage is TRBV4-1 and J usage is TRBJ1-4; D is undetermined. CDR3 length: 16 residues. The germline V gene encodes CDR1 MGHRA and CDR2 YSYEKL. Trimming shortened V by 4 bases and J by 1 base, and 13 bases separated the two germline ends. The CDR3 loop reads CASSRATARTNEKLFF. The DNA for the CDR3 is TGCGCCAGCAGCCGAGCGACTGCGAGAACTAATGAAAAACTGTTTTTT.

This sequence joins TRBV7-8 and TRBJ2-4; maybe TRBD2 (6 bases). The CDR3 is made up of 20 amino acids. V was shortened by 0 bases and J by 0 bases, with 21 bases between the two germline ends. Germline CDR1 reads SGHVS; CDR2 reads FQNEAQ. In DNA form, the CDR3 reads TGTGCCAGCAGCTTAGCCGCTGGGCGTCTGAGCGGGCTAGCCAAAAACATTCAGTACTTC. Amino acid sequence: CASSLAAGRLSGLAKNIQYF. Complete variable domain (other parts from reference TRBV7-8 and TRBJ2-4): GAGVSQSPRYKVAKRGQDVALRCDPISGHVSLFWYQQALGQGPEFLTYFQNEAQLDKSGLPSDRFFAERPEGSVSTLKIQRTQQEDSAVYLCASSLAAGRLSGLAKNIQYFGAGTRLSVL.

This chain connects TRBV10-3 to TRBJ1-2; weak D call: TRBD1 (5 bases). The V gene lost 6 bases and the J gene lost 4 bases, with 15 bases spanning the gap. Germline loops: CDR1 ENHRY, CDR2 SYGVKD. There are 14 residues in the CDR3. Here the CDR3 reads CAIRDKGFGYGYTF. CDR3 bases: TGTGCCATCAGGGACAAGGGATTTGGCTATGGCTACACCTTC.

The chain links TRBV5-4 to TRBJ1-2; 9 bases map to TRBD1. The CDR3 totals 15 residues. Germline lookup yields CDR1 SGHNT and CDR2 YYREEE (reference sequence). Trimming removed 3 bases from V and 7 bases from J; junction bases left unmatched: 10. The CDR3: CASSSPGQGSLGYTF. The DNA of the CDR3 is TGTGCCAGCAGCTCGCCGGGACAGGGTTCCCTTGGCTACACCTTC.

As DNA, the CDR3 is TGTGCCAGCAGTGAAGGCGCCGAGAACACTGAAGCTTTCTTT. It is translated as CASSEGAENTEAFF. V is TRBV2 and J is TRBJ1-1; the D is unclear. Trimming pared 1 base from V and 1 base from J, leaving 7 bases between. Per germline, CDR1 SNHLY and CDR2 FYNNEI. The CDR3 has 14 amino acids.

This clone was seen just once. The chain joins TRBV7-9 to TRBJ2-7; TRBD1 is a possible D gene (5 bases). The CDR3 is 14 amino acids. From germline, CDR1 is SEHNR and CDR2 FQNEAQ (reference sequence). Between the trimmed V and J ends, which lost 1 base and 6 bases, there was a span of 13 bases. The CDR3 spells CASSLGQGSVEQYF. CDR3 in DNA: TGTGCCAGCAGCTTAGGGCAGGGTTCCGTCGAGCAGTACTTC. The variable domain in full, with the rest retrieved from reference TRBV7-9 and TRBJ2-7, is DTGVSQNPRHKITKRGQNVTFRCDPISEHNRLYWYRQTLGQGPEFLTYFQNEAQLEKSRLLSDRFSAERPKGSFSTLEIQRTEQGDSAMYLCASSLGQGSVEQYFGPGTRLTVT.

This chain uses TRBV7-3 with TRBJ1-6; D is ambiguous. This CDR3 region has 13 residues. CDR1 is SGHTA and CDR2 is FQGTGA in the germline V gene. The germline V and J ends were trimmed by 5 bases and 2 bases, with 4 bases remaining between them. CDR3 region: CASSPTYNSPLHF. The CDR3 DNA reads as TGTGCCAGCAGCCCCACCTATAATTCACCCCTCCACTTT.

V usage is TRBV4-1 and J usage is TRBJ2-1; D perhaps matches TRBD2 (6 bases). Trimming removed 2 bases at V and 7 bases at J, with 12 bases between. The CDR3 consists of 14 residues. CDR1 is MGHRA and CDR2 is YSYEKL in the germline V gene. The DNA for the CDR3 is TGCGCCAGCAGCCAATATGAGGGGAGGAATGAGCAGTTCTTC. Translated, it gives CASSQYEGRNEQFF.

This chain connects TRBV19 to TRBJ1-5; D is perhaps TRBD1 (5 bases). The CDR3 loop spans 16 amino acids. In germline, CDR1 is LNHDA, CDR2 SQIVND (reference sequence). Trimming pared 6 bases from V and 5 bases from J, leaving 20 bases between. Here the CDR3 DNA reads TGTGCCAGTAGCTTCCGCCGGCAGGGCCCCTATCAGCCCCAGCATTTT. Residues: CASSFRRQGPYQPQHF.

The V gene is TRBV10-3, the J gene TRBJ2-2; 7 nucleotides align to TRBD2. The CDR3 consists of 16 residues. V trimming: 6 bases; J trimming: 5 bases; junction bases outside the gene matches: 12. The germline V gene encodes CDR1 ENHRY and CDR2 SYGVKD. CDR3 coding DNA: TGTGCCATCAGCGAGCTCGGGGGGACCGGGACCGGGGAGCTGTTTTTT. Protein product: CAISELGGTGTGELFF.

This clone was seen just once. This chain uses TRBV6-5 with TRBJ2-5; D is perhaps TRBD1 (5 bases). The DNA end is a closer match to TRBJ2-7, so the J assignment may be wrong. The germline V gene encodes CDR1 MNHEY and CDR2 SVGAGI. The CDR3 runs 16 residues. CDR3: CASSYSGVWGPYEQYF. For the CDR3, the DNA is TGTGCCAGCAGTTACTCAGGGGTATGGGGCCCCTACGAGCAGTACTTC.

The V gene is TRBV6-4, the J gene TRBJ1-2; 10 nucleotides agree with TRBD1. J gave up 8 bases and V 0 bases, and 3 bases lay outside the gene matches. Per germline, CDR1 MRHNA and CDR2 SNTAGT. The CDR3 is made up of 14 amino acids. CDR3: CASSDSTGGGGYTF. CDR3 nucleotides: TGTGCCAGCAGTGACTCGACAGGGGGCGGAGGCTACACCTTC.

The chain links TRBV30 to TRBJ1-2; TRBD1 is a possible D gene (6 bases). Germline CDR1 is GTSNPN and CDR2 is SVGIG (reference sequence). The V end lost 1 base, the J end lost 8 bases, and 8 bases lay between the germline ends. CDR3 length: 11 amino acids. Here the CDR3 DNA reads TGTGCCTGGAGTGCAGGGGCCGGCTACACCTTC. Encoded protein: CAWSAGAGYTF.

The chain has TRBV6-5 and TRBJ2-1; D possibly corresponds to TRBD1 (5 bases). Germline V gene lookup returns CDR1 MNHEY and CDR2 SVGAGI. Deletions cut 6 bases from V and 8 bases from J, with 14 bases between. The CDR3 consists of 13 residues. CDR3 coding DNA: TGTGCCAGCAGGTTATACAGGAAACATGAGCAGTTCTTC. The encoded protein is CASRLYRKHEQFF.

Of note for this clone: Different DNA sequences within this sample yield the same CDR3. CDR3 amino acids: CASSLAGGDTQYF. DNA of the CDR3: TGTGCCAGCAGCTTGGCCGGGGGGGATACGCAGTATTTT. The chain has TRBV5-4 and TRBJ2-3; 7 bases are shared with TRBD2. CDR1 SGHNT and CDR2 YYREEE come from the germline V gene (reference sequence). V trimming: 0 bases; J trimming: 6 bases; junction bases outside the gene matches: 1. The CDR3 spans 13 residues.

The rearrangement uses TRBV6-5 and TRBJ2-7; D unclear. Germline-derived CDR1 and CDR2 are MNHEY and SVGAGI. Trimming took off 10 bases at V and 0 bases at J, with 4 bases between the two ends. This CDR3 is 10 amino acids long. As DNA, the CDR3 is TGTGCCACCAACTCCTACGAGCAGTACTTC. Protein: CATNSYEQYF.

This chain uses TRBV15 with TRBJ2-2; the D gene is possibly TRBD2 (5 bases). The V gene's germline CDR1 is LNHNV and CDR2 YYDKDF (reference sequence). The CDR3 is made up of 15 amino acids. V lost 0 bases and J 4 bases, leaving 9 bases between the germline ends. CDR3 in amino acids: CATSRDPGSTGELFF. CDR3 DNA sequence: TGTGCCACCAGCAGAGATCCTGGGAGCACCGGGGAGCTGTTTTTT.

V and J are TRBV9 and TRBJ2-5, with 11 bases matching TRBD2. The better agreement between TRBJ2-7 and the DNA end casts doubt on the J call. This CDR3 has 17 residues. From germline, CDR1 is SGDLS and CDR2 YYNGEE. CDR3 bases: TGTGCCAGCAGCGTAGGGGACCGACTAGCGGGGTACTACGAGCAGTACTTC. This encodes CASSVGDRLAGYYEQYF.

V and J are TRBV2 and TRBJ1-4; 7 bases are shared with TRBD1. V lost 5 bases and J lost 5; bases outside the gene matches: 5. The germline V gene has CDR1 SNHLY and CDR2 FYNNEI. The CDR3 spans 14 residues. In nucleotides, the CDR3 is TGTGCCAGCAGTTCGGACAGGCTCAATGAAAAACTGTTTTTT. It encodes CASSSDRLNEKLFF.

On this clone itself: At one of its ends the junction is not consistent with the germline gene, which may arise from a read error. The chain is built from TRBV2 and TRBJ2-3, with a tentative D call TRBD1 (5 bases). The CDR3 contains 14 residues. Germline V gives CDR1 SNHLY, CDR2 FYNNEI. Here the CDR3 DNA reads TGTGCCGGCAGGGCTAGGCTCACCACAGATACGCAGTATTTT. It encodes CAGRARLTTDTQYF.

The chain has TRBV9 and TRBJ2-1; tentatively, D is TRBD1 (5 bases). The CDR3 runs 14 residues. CDR1 and CDR2 from the germline V gene are SGDLS and YYNGEE. The V and J ends lost 3 bases and 5 bases respectively, with 12 bases between them. The CDR3 sequence: CASSDPTANNEQFF. Written as DNA, the CDR3 is TGTGCCAGCAGCGACCCGACAGCGAACAATGAGCAGTTCTTC.